This entry lists 18 T cell receptor beta chains sequenced from one sample in a study of cytomegalovirus exposure and HLA in healthy donors. The PCR employed 60 Vbeta primers together with 13 Jbeta primers. Measured with immunoSEQ multiplex PCR; TCRdb has only the in-frame clones, and not every one. The sample gives about 130,000 clones, roughly three quarters of which show up once; around 1.8% is in the top ten. The specimen was PBMCs. The receptors come from a woman in her thirties or forties in good health and CMV-seronegative.

In its sample, this clone was seen once. This CDR3 is CASSYPGLAAGELFF. In DNA form, the CDR3 reads TGTGCCAGCAGCTACCCGGGACTAGCGGCCGGGGAGCTGTTTTTT. The V and J genes are TRBV7-6 and TRBJ2-2; 11 positions match TRBD2. The CDR3 extends over 15 amino acids. With V trimmed by 4 bases and J by 6 bases, 4 bases remained unmatched. Germline V gives CDR1 SGHVS, CDR2 FNYEAQ.

The genes are TRBV6-4 and TRBJ1-1; 7 bases match TRBD1. After removal of 5 bases from V and 1 base from J, the junction contained 1 base not matched to a gene. The germline V gene encodes CDR1 MRHNA and CDR2 SNTAGT. CDR3 length: 13 residues. CDR3 residues: CASSRDRNTEAFF. CDR3 bases: TGTGCCAGCAGTAGGGACAGGAACACTGAAGCTTTCTTT.

Only a few counts were recorded for this clone. V usage is TRBV5-1 and J usage is TRBJ2-5; D gene unclear. The length of the CDR3 is 12 residues. Germline values: CDR1 SGHRS, CDR2 YFSETQ. V lost 2 bases, J lost 6 bases, and 8 bases lay in between. The CDR3 DNA reads TGCGCCAGCAGCTTATACGAGCAGACCCAGTACTTC. Protein sequence: CASSLYEQTQYF.

This clone is a singleton in its sample. The V call is TRBV7-7, the J call TRBJ2-7; D gene ambiguous. The germline V gene encodes CDR1 SSHAT and CDR2 FNYEAQ (reference sequence). V was shortened by 2 bases and J by 3 bases, with 14 bases between the two germline ends. The CDR3 sequence is 15 residues long. The CDR3 region has the DNA TGTGCCAGCAGCTTATTCCTGGGCCCAGGCTACGAGCAGTACTTC. Protein: CASSLFLGPGYEQYF.

The J gene is TRBJ2-4, the V gene TRBV7-2; 12 positions agree with TRBD2. Germline trimming cut 4 bases from V and 7 bases from J; bases unmatched to any gene: 11. In germline, CDR1 is SGHTA, CDR2 FQGNSA. The CDR3 runs 17 residues. CDR3 bases: TGTGCCAGCAGCTCCCAGACTAGCGGGGGAAGTAGGAACATTCAGTACTTC. Translation gives CASSSQTSGGSRNIQYF.

V gene TRBV2 combines with J gene TRBJ1-1; TRBD1 is a possible D gene (5 bases). The CDR3 extends over 12 amino acids. V lost 6 bases and J 6 bases, leaving 11 bases between the germline ends. Germline-derived CDR1 and CDR2 are SNHLY and FYNNEI. The CDR3 here is CASRQGSPEAFF. The CDR3 nucleotides are TGTGCCAGCAGGCAGGGTTCCCCTGAAGCTTTCTTT.

This sequence joins TRBV7-2 and TRBJ1-5, with TRBD1 identical over 11 bases. V gave up 0 bases and J gave up 7 bases; unmatched junction bases: 5. The CDR3 covers 16 residues. The V gene's germline CDR1 is SGHTA and CDR2 FQGNSA. CDR3 in DNA: TGTGCCAGCAGCTTAGCCGGGACAGGGGGTAGGCAGCCCCAGCATTTT. This encodes CASSLAGTGGRQPQHF.

The gene calls are TRBV6-1 and TRBJ1-2, with D hard to call. Trimming left V 1 base short and J 4 bases short, with 13 bases between. CDR3 size: 15 residues. Per the germline V gene, CDR1 is MNHNS and CDR2 is SASEGT. In DNA, the CDR3 is TGTGCCAGCAGTGAAGAGTACCCCCTCGGCTATGGCTACACCTTC. It translates to CASSEEYPLGYGYTF.

The J gene is TRBJ2-5, the V gene TRBV27; D unclear. The CDR3 contains 13 residues. Trimming took 3 bases from V and 3 from J, leaving 8 bases between them. CDR1 and CDR2 from the germline V gene are MNHEY and SMNVEV (reference sequence). The CDR3 is CASSLRPEETQYF. The CDR3 nucleotides are TGTGCCAGCAGTTTGAGGCCCGAAGAGACCCAGTACTTC.

The chain uses TRBV4-2 and TRBJ2-7; 13 bases map to TRBD2. V shed 4 bases, J shed 7 bases, and the junction held 7 bases outside the gene matches. The CDR3 totals 15 residues. The germline CDR1 and CDR2 sequences are LGHNA and YNFKEQ. The CDR3 spells CASSPTSGRAGEQYF. Here the CDR3 DNA reads TGTGCCAGCAGCCCAACTAGCGGGAGGGCGGGTGAGCAGTACTTC.

The chain is built from TRBV18 and TRBJ1-2; D gene uncertain. CDR1 and CDR2 from the germline V gene are KGHSH and LQKENI. This CDR3 is 12 amino acids long. V was cut by 5 bases and J by 5 bases, with 9 bases left in between. The CDR3 sequence is CASSSELYGYTF. DNA of the CDR3: TGTGCCAGCTCATCAGAATTGTATGGCTACACCTTC.

The J gene is TRBJ1-5, the V gene TRBV19; 9 bases align to TRBD1. Germline assignment: CDR1 LNHDA and CDR2 SQIVND (reference sequence). V gave up 5 bases and J gave up 4 bases; unmatched junction bases: 3. This CDR3 is 14 amino acids long. The CDR3 sequence is CASSATGGNQPQHF. DNA of the CDR3: TGTGCCAGTAGTGCGACAGGGGGGAATCAGCCCCAGCATTTT.

The count of this clone is one. The rearrangement links TRBV30 to TRBJ1-1; D is uncertain. Looked up from germline, CDR1 is GTSNPN and CDR2 is SVGIG (reference sequence). V lost 4 bases and J 8 bases, leaving 14 bases between the germline ends. The CDR3 loop spans 12 amino acids. DNA of the CDR3: TGTGCCTGGATTCGGGGTAGCGGGGAAGCTTTCTTT. Amino acids: CAWIRGSGEAFF. Full variable domain (remainder filled in from reference TRBV30 and TRBJ1-1): SQTIHQWPATLVQPVGSPLSLECTVEGTSNPNLYWYRQAAGRGLQLLFYSVGIGQISSEVPQNLSASRPQDRQFILSSKKLLLSDSGFYLCAWIRGSGEAFFGQGTRLTVV.

The J gene is TRBJ1-1, the V gene TRBV5-6; TRBD1 might be the D (5 bases). Germline assignment: CDR1 SGHDT and CDR2 YYEEEE. V was cut by 4 bases and J by 4 bases, with 11 bases left in between. The CDR3 extends over 13 amino acids. The CDR3 spells CASSLGGGTEAFF. CDR3 DNA: TGTGCCAGCAGCCTGGGGGGGGGCACTGAAGCTTTCTTT.

The chain combines TRBV30 with TRBJ2-1; 11 nucleotides agree with TRBD2. Germline V CDR1 and CDR2: GTSNPN, SVGIG (reference sequence). This CDR3 region has 14 residues. The J segment lost 16 bases and the V segment lost 1 base, leaving 12 bases of the junction unmatched. CDR3 nucleotide sequence: TGTGCCTGGAGTGCTATAGCGGGAGGGCCATTCTATTTCTTC. Its translation: CAWSAIAGGPFYFF. The full variable domain, in which reference TRBV30 and TRBJ2-1 provide the parts outside the CDR3, is SQTIHQWPATLVQPVGSPLSLECTVEGTSNPNLYWYRQAAGRGLQLLFYSVGIGQISSEVPQNLSASRPQDRQFILSSKKLLLSDSGFYLCAWSAIAGGPFYFFGPGTRLTVL.

A note on this clone: The junction shows a germline mismatch at one end, possibly a read error. The CDR3 loop is CASSWPPSGGKNSQYF. The CDR3 nucleotides are TGTGCCAGCAGTTGGCCCCCTAGCGGGGGTAAAAACAGTCAGTACTTC. The V call is TRBV28, the J call TRBJ2-4, with 10 bases matching TRBD2. Germline assignment: CDR1 MDHEN and CDR2 SYDVKM. The CDR3 runs 16 residues. The whole variable domain, filled in from reference TRBV28 and TRBJ2-4, reads DVKVTQSSRYLVKRTGEKVFLECVQDMDHENMFWYRQDPGLGLRLIYFSYDVKMKEKGDIPEGYSVSREKKERFSLILESASTNQTSMYLCASSWPPSGGKNSQYFGAGTRLSVL.

V and J are TRBV5-6 and TRBJ2-1, with 10 bases matching TRBD2. Trimming cost V 4 bases and J 9 bases; bases outside gene matches: 10. CDR3 size: 15 residues. CDR1 is SGHDT and CDR2 is YYEEEE in the germline V gene. This CDR3 reads CASSRLSGGEGEQFF. DNA of the CDR3: TGTGCCAGCAGCCGCCTCAGCGGGGGGGAAGGTGAGCAGTTCTTC.

The CDR3 here is CASSWQGSGELFF. CDR3 DNA sequence: TGTGCCAGCAGTTGGCAGGGTTCGGGGGAGCTGTTTTTT. The rearrangement links TRBV28 to TRBJ2-2; D is possibly TRBD1 (5 bases). Germline CDR1 and CDR2: MDHEN and SYDVKM. V was clipped by 4 bases and J by 8 bases, with 11 bases between them. The CDR3 runs 13 residues.